Below are 31 T cell receptor beta chains sequenced from a single sample in a study of blood T cell repertoires in COVID-19. Some clones are missing from TCRdb's copy, which holds only in-frame ones; the method was immunoSEQ multiplex PCR. The table lists approximately 200,000 clones, 80% to 85% of them singletons, with approximately 5% in the top ten. Sequenced: peripheral blood. The receptors derive from a woman aged 60-70 years who had recovered from COVID-19.

The chain carries TRBV9 and TRBJ1-2; D may be TRBD1 (6 bases). The CDR3 totals 14 residues. The germline gives CDR1 SGDLS, CDR2 YYNGEE. V dropped 0 bases and J dropped 3 bases, with 9 bases sitting between them. CDR3 in DNA: TGTGCCAGCAGCGTAGAGTGGGGGCACTATGGCTACACCTTC. Encoded protein: CASSVEWGHYGYTF.

This clone appeared a few times. This sequence joins TRBV21-1 and TRBJ1-5; the table names TRBD1, a call not compared with the DNA. TRBV21-1 is described as a pseudogene. The CDR3 spans 17 residues. In nucleotides, the CDR3 is TGTGCCAGCAGCAAAGAGTACAGGGATCGTAGCAATCAGCCCCAGCATTTT. It yields the protein CASSKEYRDRSNQPQHF.

V and J are TRBV6-2 or TRBV6-3 and TRBJ2-7; 9 bases line up with TRBD1. The germline V gene has CDR1 MNHEY and CDR2 SVGEGT. This CDR3 contains 14 residues. V gave up 5 bases and J gave up 2 bases; unmatched junction bases: 4. The CDR3, as DNA: TGTGCCAGCAGTGGGACAGGGAAACCCTACGAGCAGTACTTC. Protein product: CASSGTGKPYEQYF.

This clone came up many times. The CDR3 is CASSSRGGTTDTQYF. The DNA for the CDR3 is TGTGCCAGCAGCTCCCGGGGGGGAACCACAGATACGCAGTATTTT. The rearrangement joins TRBV11-2 to TRBJ2-3, with TRBD2 matching 8 bases. Germline V CDR1 and CDR2: SGHAT, FQNNGV. V lost 4 bases and J lost 2; bases outside the gene matches: 5. The CDR3 covers 15 residues.

The CDR3 region has the DNA TGTGCCAGCAGCTTAGATTCGGGGAACACCGGGGAGCTGTTTTTT. Translated, it gives CASSLDSGNTGELFF. This chain joins TRBV13 and TRBJ2-2; D ambiguous. CDR1 and CDR2 (germline): PRHDT, FYEKMQ (reference sequence). The CDR3 extends over 15 amino acids. The V gene lost 1 base and the J gene lost 1 base, with 7 bases spanning the gap.

This rearrangement joins TRBV21-1 to TRBJ2-1; the table's TRBD2 call for D was not verified on the DNA. TRBV21-1 represents a pseudogene. This CDR3 has 17 amino acids. The CDR3 bases are TGTGCCAGCAGCAGGCCCCCGTGGGACTACTACTACAATGAGCAGTTCTTC. It encodes CASSRPPWDYYYNEQFF.

J is TRBJ1-3 and V is TRBV4-2; D gene ambiguous. V was trimmed by 6 bases and J by 0 bases, leaving 12 bases between them. The CDR3 loop spans 15 amino acids. Germline-derived CDR1 and CDR2 are LGHNA and YNFKEQ. The CDR3 bases are TGTGCCAGCAGTCCGAGGGAGCACTCTGGAAACACCATATATTTT. It specifies CASSPREHSGNTIYF.

This chain uses TRBV5-1 with TRBJ1-2, with D possibly matching TRBD1 (5 bases). The V end lost 4 bases, the J end lost 7 bases, and 14 bases lay between the germline ends. This CDR3 region has 13 residues. Germline V gene sequence: CDR1 SGHRS, CDR2 YFSETQ. DNA of the CDR3: TGCGCCAGCAGCGCGGGACTGCCAAGTGGCTACACCTTC. Translated: CASSAGLPSGYTF.

The V and J genes are TRBV21-1 and TRBJ1-4; TRBD1 is the table's D call and was not checked against the DNA. TRBV21-1 is listed as a pseudogene. This CDR3 contains 18 residues. The CDR3 coding sequence is TGTGCCAGCAGCAAGGTAGCAGGGGGCTGTGGAACTAATGAAAAACTGTTTTTT. It encodes CASSKVAGGCGTNEKLFF.

The chain couples TRBV10-1 to TRBJ1-1, with 7 positions matching TRBD1. Germline values: CDR1 WNHNN, CDR2 SYGVQD (reference sequence). Trimming took 6 bases from V and 0 from J; bases not matched to a gene: 4. CDR3 length: 14 amino acids. The chain's CDR3 is CASSPTGLNTEAFF. The CDR3 DNA is TGCGCCAGCAGCCCGACAGGGTTGAACACTGAAGCTTTCTTT.

This clone has more than one count but fewer than ten. The V call is TRBV13, the J call TRBJ1-1, with TRBD1 matching 7 bases. The J segment lost 2 bases and the V segment lost 6 bases, leaving 6 bases of the junction unmatched. The CDR3 is 14 amino acids. The germline V gene encodes CDR1 PRHDT and CDR2 FYEKMQ (reference sequence). CDR3: CASRHRGPNTEAFF. In DNA, the CDR3 is TGTGCCAGCAGACACAGGGGACCCAACACTGAAGCTTTCTTT.

The chain is built from TRBV30 and TRBJ1-4; D gene unclear. The germline CDR1 and CDR2 sequences are GTSNPN and SVGIG (reference sequence). The CDR3 contains 13 residues. V lost 5 bases and J lost 8, with 15 bases in between. Here the CDR3 DNA reads TGTGCCTGGCAAAGGGCAGGCGGGGAAAAACTGTTTTTT. Protein sequence: CAWQRAGGEKLFF.

This chain uses TRBV24-1 with TRBJ1-2; TRBD1 agrees at 10 bases. This CDR3 region has 14 residues. The germline CDR1 and CDR2 sequences are KGHDR and SFDVKD. V was pared by 11 bases and J by 4 bases, with 9 bases of the junction left unmatched. The CDR3 region is CASTDRGSGYGYTF. Written as DNA, the CDR3 is TGTGCCAGTACGGACAGGGGGTCTGGCTATGGCTACACCTTC.

The chain recombines TRBV12-5 with TRBJ2-1; possibly TRBD2 for D (6 bases). Trimming pared 2 bases from V and 8 bases from J, leaving 16 bases between. In germline, CDR1 is LGHNT, CDR2 FRNRAP. CDR3 length: 15 residues. CDR3 DNA: TGTGCTAGTGGTTTGCCCCAGGGCACTAGCTATGAGCAGTTCTTC. The encoded protein is CASGLPQGTSYEQFF.

The chain couples TRBV19 to TRBJ1-2; possible D gene TRBD1, 5 bases. The CDR3 has 17 amino acids. V shed 7 bases and J shed 1 base, with 22 bases lying between them. Per germline, CDR1 LNHDA and CDR2 SQIVND (reference sequence). The CDR3 nucleotides read TGTGCCAGTAAAACAGGAAGGGGATCGACCCATAACTATGGCTACACCTTC. Its translation: CASKTGRGSTHNYGYTF.

The chain has TRBV11-3 and TRBJ2-1, with 8 bases aligning to TRBD2. The CDR3 loop spans 15 amino acids. Germline CDR1 reads SGHNT; CDR2 reads YENEEA. V shed 1 base and J 7 bases; nucleotides not matched to a gene: 6. The CDR3 DNA reads TGTGCCAGCAGCTTAGCGGTAGCGGGGAAGAATGAGCAGTTCTTC. Translation gives CASSLAVAGKNEQFF.

The chain couples TRBV19 to TRBJ2-1; 9 bases match TRBD2. V gave up 1 base and J gave up 8 bases; unmatched junction bases: 6. The CDR3 contains 15 residues. Germline assignment: CDR1 LNHDA and CDR2 SQIVND (reference sequence). CDR3 amino acids: CASSIVSGGSDEQFF. CDR3 nucleotides: TGTGCCAGTAGTATAGTTAGCGGGGGTAGCGATGAGCAGTTCTTC.

V and J are TRBV5-4 and TRBJ1-2, with D possibly being TRBD1 (6 bases). The germline gives CDR1 SGHNT, CDR2 YYREEE (reference sequence). The CDR3 extends over 15 amino acids. V was cut by 3 bases and J by 2 bases, with 14 bases left in between. CDR3 in amino acids: CASSWGRGGNYGYTF. In DNA form, the CDR3 reads TGTGCCAGCAGCTGGGGGCGGGGGGGAAACTATGGCTACACCTTC.

The rearrangement uses TRBV28 and TRBJ1-3, with D possibly matching TRBD1 (6 bases). This CDR3 has 17 amino acids. Trimming left V 8 bases short and J 0 bases short, with 20 bases between. Germline assignment: CDR1 MDHEN and CDR2 SYDVKM. CDR3 sequence reads: CASLSISQGHSGNTIYF. The CDR3 bases are TGTGCCAGCCTTTCCATATCACAGGGCCACTCTGGAAACACCATATATTTT.

The V gene is TRBV12-3 or TRBV12-4, the J gene TRBJ1-2, with D maybe TRBD1 (6 bases). V was clipped by 6 bases and J by 3 bases, with 11 bases between them. The CDR3 spans 13 residues. The CDR3 nucleotides are TGTGCCAGCAGCACCAACAGGGACTATGGCTACACCTTC. Translation: CASSTNRDYGYTF.

The V gene is TRBV7-8, the J gene TRBJ1-5; 7 bases are a match to TRBD1. The V gene's germline CDR1 is SGHVS and CDR2 FQNEAQ. J was trimmed by 6 bases and V by 4 bases; bases with no gene match: 9. The CDR3 contains 15 residues. CDR3 DNA sequence: TGTGCCAGCAGCTCTCGGGAGGGGGCGGGTCAGCCCCAGCATTTT. As protein: CASSSREGAGQPQHF. The full variable domain, with the rest looked up from reference TRBV7-8 and TRBJ1-5, is GAGVSQSPRYKVAKRGQDVALRCDPISGHVSLFWYQQALGQGPEFLTYFQNEAQLDKSGLPSDRFFAERPEGSVSTLKIQRTQQEDSAVYLCASSSREGAGQPQHFGDGTRLSIL.

V and J are TRBV6-2 or TRBV6-3 and TRBJ1-6; TRBD1 is a possible D gene (5 bases). V shed 0 bases and J shed 0 bases, with 6 bases lying between them. This CDR3 comprises 16 residues. The germline gives CDR1 MNHEY, CDR2 SVGEGT. For the CDR3, the DNA is TGTGCCAGCAGTTACTCCCAGGGCTCCTATAATTCACCCCTCCACTTT. Translation gives CASSYSQGSYNSPLHF.

V usage is TRBV11-2 and J usage is TRBJ1-4; tentatively, D is TRBD1 (5 bases). The CDR3 loop spans 17 amino acids. V lost 0 bases to trimming and J lost 6 bases, with 17 bases between them. CDR1 is SGHAT and CDR2 is FQNNGV in the germline V gene. The CDR3 DNA follows: TGTGCCAGCAGCTTAGAATGGTTCCCAGGGAGGGATGAAAAACTGTTTTTT. It encodes CASSLEWFPGRDEKLFF. Drawing the rest from reference TRBV11-2 and TRBJ1-4, the complete variable domain is EAGVAQSPRYKIIEKRQSVAFWCNPISGHATLYWYQQILGQGPKLLIQFQNNGVVDDSQLPKDRFSAERLKGVDSTLKIQPAKLEDSAVYLCASSLEWFPGRDEKLFFGSGTQLSVL.

The chain employs TRBV20-1 and TRBJ2-7; 14 nucleotides agree with TRBD2. The CDR3 covers 16 residues. Trimming took 3 bases from V and 3 from J; bases not matched to a gene: 7. Germline V lookup: CDR1 DFQATT, CDR2 SNEGSKA (reference sequence). CDR3 sequence: CSASGLAGGPIYEQYF. The CDR3 DNA reads TGCAGTGCTAGTGGACTAGCGGGGGGCCCCATCTACGAGCAGTACTTC.

The CDR3 DNA reads TGTGCCAGCAGCGTAGCGGGCGGCCAGGGCATTCAGTACTTC. Its translation: CASSVAGGQGIQYF. J is TRBJ2-4 and V is TRBV9; TRBD1 is a possible D gene (5 bases). V lost 0 bases and J lost 9, with 13 bases in between. This CDR3 spans 14 amino acids. The germline V gene encodes CDR1 SGDLS and CDR2 YYNGEE.

The gene calls are TRBV11-2 and TRBJ1-5, with 7 bases aligning to TRBD1. The germline V gene has CDR1 SGHAT and CDR2 FQNNGV. The ends lost 5 bases at V and 3 bases at J; junction bases unmatched: 7. This CDR3 region has 15 residues. CDR3 sequence reads: CASSRSGTVNQPQHF. The CDR3 bases are TGTGCCAGCAGCCGTTCCGGGACAGTCAATCAGCCCCAGCATTTT.

The gene calls are TRBV7-2 and TRBJ1-5; D is unresolved. Trimming left V 2 bases short and J 6 bases short, with 8 bases between. Germline V CDR1 and CDR2: SGHTA, FQGNSA. The CDR3 spans 13 residues. The CDR3 reads CASSLRAGQPQHF. DNA for the CDR3: TGTGCCAGCAGCTTAAGGGCGGGTCAGCCCCAGCATTTT.

This clone was seen more than once but under ten times. The chain uses TRBV27 and TRBJ1-6; 8 bases match TRBD1. The CDR3 length is 15 residues. J was trimmed by 8 bases and V by 1 base; bases with no gene match: 4. CDR1 and CDR2 from the germline V gene are MNHEY and SMNVEV (reference sequence). The DNA of the CDR3 is TGTGCCAGCAGTTTATACAGGGGGGGGGATTCACCCCTCCACTTT. Translation: CASSLYRGGDSPLHF.

The chain couples TRBV5-6 to TRBJ1-3, with D uncertain. This CDR3 is built from 16 residues. Trimming removed 3 bases at V and 1 base at J, with 14 bases between. In germline, CDR1 is SGHDT, CDR2 YYEEEE. This CDR3 reads CASSSQPETSGNTIYF. CDR3 nucleotide sequence: TGTGCCAGCAGCTCACAGCCCGAGACGTCTGGAAACACCATATATTTT.

V usage is TRBV9 and J usage is TRBJ1-3; D is uncertain. Germline values: CDR1 SGDLS, CDR2 YYNGEE. The CDR3 is 15 residues long. Trimming took off 0 bases at V and 0 bases at J, with 7 bases between the two ends. The DNA of the CDR3 is TGTGCCAGCAGCGTAGACGGTCTCTCTGGAAACACCATATATTTT. It is translated as CASSVDGLSGNTIYF.

This chain links TRBV25-1 with TRBJ2-5; TRBD2 matches 14 bases. Germline values: CDR1 MGHDK, CDR2 SYGVNS. CDR3 size: 17 residues. V was pared by 3 bases and J by 4 bases, with 7 bases of the junction left unmatched. The CDR3 DNA reads as TGTGCCAGCAGTGATCGGACTAGCGGGGGGTGGTCAGAGACCCAGTACTTC. It yields the protein CASSDRTSGGWSETQYF.